These 23 T cell receptor beta chains were sequenced from one sample in a study of blood T cell repertoires in COVID-19. TCRdb keeps only in-frame clones here, not all; method: immunoSEQ multiplex PCR. Of more than 85,000 clones listed, around three quarters were seen once; the top ten hold about 4.5%. Sequenced sample: peripheral blood. The receptors here all came from a human donor in a cohort sampled during active or convalescent COVID-19.

The chain recombines TRBV14 with TRBJ2-7, with a possible D match to TRBD1 (6 bases). The CDR3 sequence is 15 residues long. V was pared by 0 bases and J by 4 bases, with 13 bases between. CDR1 SGHDN and CDR2 FVKESK come from the germline V gene. Here the CDR3 DNA reads TGTGCCAGCAGCCAAGAGGGGCAGGGGATATACGAGCAGTACTTC. Translating gives CASSQEGQGIYEQYF.

V and J are TRBV6-1 and TRBJ2-6, with a tentative D call TRBD2 (6 bases). The CDR3 has 17 amino acids. Trimming stripped 1 base from V and 1 base from J, with 11 bases between. Germline lookup yields CDR1 MNHNS and CDR2 SASEGT. Written as DNA, the CDR3 is TGTGCCAGCAGTGAAGTTTGGCGGGGATCTGGGGCCAACGTCCTGACTTTC. Protein: CASSEVWRGSGANVLTF.

The chain combines TRBV5-6 with TRBJ1-6; D unresolved. Germline V gene sequence: CDR1 SGHDT, CDR2 YYEEEE. This CDR3 spans 16 amino acids. Trimming shortened V by 5 bases and J by 5 bases, and 17 bases separated the two germline ends. Written as DNA, the CDR3 is TGTGCCAGCAGTCTCGCCCGCGGGAATAATAATTCACCCCTCCACTTT. Translating it yields CASSLARGNNNSPLHF. Complete variable domain (other parts from reference TRBV5-6 and TRBJ1-6): DAGVTQSPTHLIKTRGQQVTLRCSPKSGHDTVSWYQQALGQGPQFIFQYYEEEERQRGNFPDRFSGHQFPNYSSELNVNALLLGDSALYLCASSLARGNNNSPLHFGNGTRLTVT.

V gene TRBV7-8 combines with J gene TRBJ1-5; no firm D call. The CDR3 extends over 16 amino acids. Trimming pared 5 bases from V and 1 base from J, leaving 15 bases between. Germline values: CDR1 SGHVS, CDR2 FQNEAQ. The CDR3 region is CASSPYGGSSNQPQHF. Written as DNA, the CDR3 is TGTGCCAGCAGCCCCTACGGAGGCTCGAGCAATCAGCCCCAGCATTTT.

This chain joins TRBV2 and TRBJ1-3, with D unclear. V shed 8 bases and J shed 2 bases, with 16 bases lying between them. The CDR3 is made up of 15 amino acids. Germline values: CDR1 SNHLY, CDR2 FYNNEI. DNA for the CDR3: TGTGCCAGCTCCTCTGACTTCGTTACTGGAAACACCATATATTTT. It specifies CASSSDFVTGNTIYF.

The gene calls are TRBV27 and TRBJ2-1; 14 positions agree with TRBD2. The germline CDR1 and CDR2 sequences are MNHEY and SMNVEV (reference sequence). Unmatched junction bases numbered 11, after V lost 5 bases and J lost 5 bases. The CDR3 covers 18 residues. CDR3 coding DNA: TGTGCCAGCAGTCCGAGACTAGCGGGAGGGCCGGTAGACAATGAGCAGTTCTTC. Protein sequence: CASSPRLAGGPVDNEQFF.

V is TRBV5-6 and J is TRBJ2-7; 10 bases are shared with TRBD1. The CDR3 is made up of 18 amino acids. Germline V gives CDR1 SGHDT, CDR2 YYEEEE. V was pared by 1 base and J by 3 bases, with 13 bases of the junction left unmatched. The CDR3 DNA reads as TGTGCCAGCAGCTTGATTGGACCTCGCCGGGACAGGGGCTACGAGCAGTACTTC. Residues: CASSLIGPRRDRGYEQYF.

This clone was recorded a few times. The V gene is TRBV19, the J gene TRBJ1-1, with 8 nucleotides matching TRBD1. CDR1 is LNHDA and CDR2 is SQIVND in the germline V gene (reference sequence). Trimming took 6 bases from V and 10 from J; bases not matched to a gene: 10. The CDR3 sequence is 13 residues long. This CDR3 is CASRFYRGDRAFF. The CDR3 DNA reads as TGTGCCAGTAGGTTCTACAGGGGGGATCGAGCTTTCTTT. Combining the CDR3 with reference TRBV19 and TRBJ1-1 gives the whole variable domain DGGITQSPKYLFRKEGQNVTLSCEQNLNHDAMYWYRQDPGQGLRLIYYSQIVNDFQKGDIAEGYSVSREKKESFPLTVTSAQKNPTAFYLCASRFYRGDRAFFGQGTRLTVV.

This clone was observed a few times. V and J are TRBV19 and TRBJ2-7; perhaps TRBD2 as D (5 bases). The CDR3 has 16 residues. V was pared by 3 bases and J by 2 bases, with 17 bases between. CDR1 and CDR2 (germline): LNHDA, SQIVND (reference sequence). The DNA for the CDR3 is TGTGCCAGTAGTATGGGATTGACTACTATTCCCTACGAGCAGTACTTC. Translation: CASSMGLTTIPYEQYF.

The CDR3 region is CASSWAGTDIYEQYF. CDR3 DNA: TGCGCCAGCAGCTGGGCCGGGACAGATATCTACGAGCAGTACTTC. This chain links TRBV5-1 with TRBJ2-7, with 7 bases identical to TRBD1. V trimming: 3 bases; J trimming: 3 bases; junction bases outside the gene matches: 9. CDR1 and CDR2 (germline): SGHRS, YFSETQ. The CDR3 is 15 amino acids.

The V gene is TRBV27, the J gene TRBJ2-7, with 8 bases matching TRBD2. CDR1 is MNHEY and CDR2 is SMNVEV in the germline V gene (reference sequence). The CDR3 length is 15 residues. V shed 6 bases, J shed 4 bases, and the junction held 11 bases outside the gene matches. CDR3 amino acids: CASRPQRGQGYEQYF. The CDR3 nucleotides are TGTGCCAGCAGGCCCCAGCGGGGGCAAGGATACGAGCAGTACTTC.

The chain uses TRBV2 and TRBJ1-6; D uncertain. The CDR3 totals 16 residues. Per the germline V gene, CDR1 is SNHLY and CDR2 is FYNNEI. V was clipped by 8 bases and J by 0 bases, with 14 bases between them. CDR3 region: CASCSSLSSYNSPLHF. The CDR3 DNA sequence: TGTGCCAGCTGTTCTTCGTTGAGCTCCTATAATTCACCCCTCCACTTT.

This chain links TRBV5-6 with TRBJ2-7; TRBD2 matches at 10 bases. The CDR3 is 14 amino acids. CDR1 and CDR2 (germline): SGHDT, YYEEEE. Trimming took 4 bases from V and 6 from J; bases not matched to a gene: 7. CDR3 region: CASSPGLAGAEQYF. Here the CDR3 DNA reads TGTGCCAGCAGCCCGGGGCTAGCGGGAGCCGAGCAGTACTTC. Drawing the rest from reference TRBV5-6 and TRBJ2-7, the complete variable domain is DAGVTQSPTHLIKTRGQQVTLRCSPKSGHDTVSWYQQALGQGPQFIFQYYEEEERQRGNFPDRFSGHQFPNYSSELNVNALLLGDSALYLCASSPGLAGAEQYFGPGTRLTVT.

J is TRBJ2-5 and V is TRBV19; TRBD1 matches 7 bases. The junction had 5 bases not matched to a gene; V was cut back by 1 base and J by 6 bases. CDR1 and CDR2 (germline): LNHDA, SQIVND (reference sequence). CDR3 length equals 14 residues. Here the CDR3 DNA reads TGTGCCAGTAGTATAGGTCCGACAGGGAAGACCCAGTACTTC. Translation: CASSIGPTGKTQYF.

CDR3 coding DNA: TGTGCCAGCAGCTTATCTAGCGGGGGCTACAATGAGCAGTTCTTC. Its translation: CASSLSSGGYNEQFF. The chain couples TRBV7-3 to TRBJ2-1, with 10 bases lining up with TRBD2. The germline gives CDR1 SGHTA, CDR2 FQGTGA. Trimming took 2 bases from V and 3 from J; bases not matched to a gene: 1. CDR3 length: 15 amino acids.

The rearrangement links TRBV11-3 to TRBJ2-5, with 8 bases aligning to TRBD1. This CDR3 comprises 13 residues. Germline V gives CDR1 SGHNT, CDR2 YENEEA. Losses at the gene ends were 5 bases for V and 4 bases for J; bases not matched to a gene: 3. The CDR3: CASSRDRGETQYF. CDR3 sequence (DNA): TGTGCCAGCAGCCGCGACAGGGGAGAGACCCAGTACTTC.

This chain uses TRBV5-5 with TRBJ2-4, with a possible D match to TRBD2 (5 bases). The CDR3 length is 16 residues. CDR1 and CDR2 (germline): SGHKS, YYEKEE (reference sequence). V was shortened by 4 bases and J by 7 bases, with 21 bases between the two germline ends. CDR3 residues: CASSVLAGTSGNIQYF. In DNA form, the CDR3 reads TGTGCCAGCAGCGTGCTGGCAGGAACTTCGGGGAACATTCAGTACTTC.

This chain links TRBV7-8 with TRBJ2-7; D might be TRBD1 (5 bases). Trimming cost V 3 bases and J 4 bases, with 19 bases left between them. CDR1 is SGHVS and CDR2 is FQNEAQ in the germline V gene. The CDR3 is 16 amino acids. The CDR3 nucleotides read TGTGCCAGCAGCTTTAGGCGGATGGGGCCGTGGTACGAGCAGTACTTC. Translating it yields CASSFRRMGPWYEQYF.

The chain is built from TRBV6-2 or TRBV6-3 and TRBJ2-2, with 13 nucleotides matching TRBD2. The CDR3 runs to 19 residues. The V segment lost 4 bases and the J segment 5 bases; nucleotides outside the gene matches: 13. CDR1 is MNHEY, CDR2 SVGEGT, per germline. CDR3 nucleotides: TGTGCCAGCAGTTTGGTGCTAGGACTAGCGGGGGAAATAACCGGGGAGCTGTTTTTT. Amino acid sequence: CASSLVLGLAGEITGELFF.

The chain has TRBV18 and TRBJ1-1, with TRBD1 identical over 8 bases. Germline CDR1 reads KGHSH; CDR2 reads LQKENI. The length of the CDR3 is 15 residues. V gave up 2 bases and J gave up 0 bases; unmatched junction bases: 2. The CDR3 bases are TGTGCCAGCTCACCATCAGGGGGCATGAACACTGAAGCTTTCTTT. Encoded protein: CASSPSGGMNTEAFF.

This clone has only a few counts. V and J are TRBV3-1 (or the pseudogene TRBV3-2) and TRBJ2-5, with 8 bases matching TRBD2. V lost 4 bases and J lost 5; bases outside the gene matches: 18. Germline loops: CDR1 LGHDT, CDR2 YNNKEL (reference sequence). There are 18 residues in the CDR3. The CDR3 nucleotides are TGTGCCAGCAGCCCAACCTCTGGGCCAGCGGGGGACCGGGAGACCCAGTACTTC. Residues: CASSPTSGPAGDRETQYF.

The gene calls are TRBV18 and TRBJ2-7; a possible D gene is TRBD2 (5 bases). Germline CDR1 and CDR2: KGHSH and LQKENI. Deletions cut 3 bases from V and 2 bases from J, with 5 bases between. This CDR3 spans 12 amino acids. CDR3 in amino acids: CASSPGTYEQYF. The CDR3 coding sequence is TGTGCCAGCTCACCCGGGACCTACGAGCAGTACTTC. The complete variable domain, with remaining parts taken from reference TRBV18 and TRBJ2-7, reads NAGVMQNPRHLVRRRGQEARLRCSPMKGHSHVYWYRQLPEEGLKFMVYLQKENIIDESGMPKERFSAEFPKEGPSILRIQQVVRGDSAAYFCASSPGTYEQYFGPGTRLTVT.

The chain employs TRBV23-1 and TRBJ1-6, with no clear D. TRBV23-1 counts as an open reading frame of uncertain function. V lost 0 bases to trimming and J lost 0 bases, with 9 bases between them. CDR3 length equals 17 residues. CDR3 amino acids: CASSQSIASSYNSPLHF. For the CDR3, the DNA is TGCGCCAGCAGTCAATCGATCGCGAGCTCCTATAATTCACCCCTCCACTTT.